Presented here are 9 T cell receptor beta chains from one specimen sequenced in a study of cytomegalovirus exposure and HLA in healthy donors. Primers included in the PCR were 60 Vbeta and 13 Jbeta primers. The data were produced by immunoSEQ multiplex PCR, yet TCRdb's version contains in-frame clones alone and is incomplete. The sample yields more than 100,000 clones, around 77% seen once. Sequences were obtained from PBMCs. Source of these receptors: a man in his forties or fifties in good health and CMV-seropositive.

This chain connects TRBV6-1 to TRBJ2-4; possible D gene TRBD2, 6 bases. The germline gives CDR1 MNHNS, CDR2 SASEGT. The CDR3 runs 18 residues. Deletions cut 0 bases from V and 6 bases from J, with 21 bases between. The CDR3 loop reads CASSEALRGVARGNIQYF. CDR3 in DNA: TGTGCCAGCAGTGAAGCGCTCCGCGGGGTGGCGCGGGGAAACATTCAGTACTTC.

This clone has just a few counts. V is TRBV9 and J is TRBJ2-3; 9 bases line up with TRBD2. V dropped 4 bases and J dropped 6; count of bases not matched to a gene: 12. CDR1 is SGDLS, CDR2 YYNGEE, per germline. The CDR3 consists of 16 residues. The CDR3 loop is CASSRFTSGLADTQYF. The DNA for the CDR3 is TGTGCCAGCAGCCGGTTCACTAGCGGGCTTGCGGATACGCAGTATTTT.

The chain is built from TRBV5-1 and TRBJ2-4; TRBD1 matches 12 bases. The V gene end was trimmed by 7 bases and the J gene end by 2 bases; junction bases not matched to a gene: 13. The CDR3 has 18 amino acids. Germline lookup yields CDR1 SGHRS and CDR2 YFSETQ. The CDR3 spells CASRPGTGGFVTKNIQYF. In DNA, the CDR3 is TGCGCCAGCCGTCCCGGGACAGGGGGCTTCGTAACCAAAAACATTCAGTACTTC. Full variable domain (remainder filled in from reference TRBV5-1 and TRBJ2-4): KAGVTQTPRYLIKTRGQQVTLSCSPISGHRSVSWYQQTPGQGLQFLFEYFSETQRNKGNFPGRFSGRQFSNSRSEMNVSTLELGDSALYLCASRPGTGGFVTKNIQYFGAGTRLSVL.

J is TRBJ1-1 and V is TRBV29-1; no firm D call. Germline lookup yields CDR1 SQVTM and CDR2 ANQGSEA. The V end was cut by 6 bases, the J end by 0 bases, with 17 bases between. This CDR3 is built from 15 residues. The CDR3, as DNA: TGCAGCGTCTCCCCCCGCGGAAGGTTGAACACTGAAGCTTTCTTT. Protein sequence: CSVSPRGRLNTEAFF.

V is TRBV7-9 and J is TRBJ1-1; no clear D gene. The CDR3 consists of 16 residues. Per germline, CDR1 SEHNR and CDR2 FQNEAQ (reference sequence). V lost 1 base and J 2 bases, leaving 14 bases between the germline ends. The CDR3 coding sequence is TGTGCCAGCAGCTTAGGATTTGCGACTGTTAACACTGAAGCTTTCTTT. Its protein product is CASSLGFATVNTEAFF.

The chain has TRBV5-4 and TRBJ1-3; TRBD1 agrees at 7 bases. Germline V gives CDR1 SGHNT, CDR2 YYREEE (reference sequence). The CDR3 loop spans 14 amino acids. With V trimmed by 4 bases and J by 4 bases, 5 bases remained unmatched. CDR3 sequence: CASSTPGQGNTIYF. In nucleotides, the CDR3 is TGTGCCAGCAGCACCCCGGGACAGGGAAACACCATATATTTT.

As concerns this clone: A read error may account for a junction end that differs from germline. Other DNA sequences of this sample code for an identical CDR3. The chain couples TRBV6-1 to TRBJ1-6; no definite D call. This CDR3 comprises 16 residues. CDR1 is MNHNS, CDR2 SASEGT, per germline. In DNA, the CDR3 is TGTGCCAGCAGTGCCCCTCGGAGCTCCTATAATTCCCCCCTCCACTTT. It is translated as CASSAPRSSYNSPLHF.

This chain links TRBV11-2 with TRBJ1-4; D might be TRBD1 (5 bases). There are 14 residues in the CDR3. V gave up 4 bases and J gave up 0 bases, with 6 bases separating them. The germline CDR1 and CDR2 sequences are SGHAT and FQNNGV. The CDR3 loop reads CASSSGATNEKLFF. The CDR3 DNA is TGTGCCAGCAGCTCGGGGGCAACTAATGAAAAACTGTTTTTT.

The chain is built from TRBV7-3 and TRBJ1-1, with D possibly TRBD1 on 6 matching bases. This CDR3 has 14 residues. V was clipped by 5 bases and J by 2 bases, with 12 bases between them. Germline V lookup: CDR1 SGHTA, CDR2 FQGTGA. The DNA for the CDR3 is TGTGCCAGCAGCCCCGACAGGACTAACACTGAAGCTTTCTTT. It is translated as CASSPDRTNTEAFF.